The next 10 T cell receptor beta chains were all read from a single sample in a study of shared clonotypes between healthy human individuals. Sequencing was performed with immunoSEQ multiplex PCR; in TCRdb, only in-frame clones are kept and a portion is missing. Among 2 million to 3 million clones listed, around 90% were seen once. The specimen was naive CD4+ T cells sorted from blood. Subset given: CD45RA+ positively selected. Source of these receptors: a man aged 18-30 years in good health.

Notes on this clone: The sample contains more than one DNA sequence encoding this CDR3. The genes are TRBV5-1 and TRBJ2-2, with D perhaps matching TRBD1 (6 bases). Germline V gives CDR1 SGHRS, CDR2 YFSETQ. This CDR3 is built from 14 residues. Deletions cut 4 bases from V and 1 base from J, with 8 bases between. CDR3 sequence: CASSTGQNTGELFF. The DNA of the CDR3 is TGCGCCAGCAGCACGGGACAGAACACCGGGGAGCTGTTTTTT. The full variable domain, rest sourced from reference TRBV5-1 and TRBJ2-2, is KAGVTQTPRYLIKTRGQQVTLSCSPISGHRSVSWYQQTPGQGLQFLFEYFSETQRNKGNFPGRFSGRQFSNSRSEMNVSTLELGDSALYLCASSTGQNTGELFFGEGSRLTVL.

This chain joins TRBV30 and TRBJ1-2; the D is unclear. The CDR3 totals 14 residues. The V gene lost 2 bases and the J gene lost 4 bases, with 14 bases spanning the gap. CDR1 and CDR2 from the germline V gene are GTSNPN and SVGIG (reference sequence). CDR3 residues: CAWSLGTEIYGYTF. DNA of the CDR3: TGTGCCTGGAGTCTAGGAACAGAGATCTATGGCTACACCTTC.

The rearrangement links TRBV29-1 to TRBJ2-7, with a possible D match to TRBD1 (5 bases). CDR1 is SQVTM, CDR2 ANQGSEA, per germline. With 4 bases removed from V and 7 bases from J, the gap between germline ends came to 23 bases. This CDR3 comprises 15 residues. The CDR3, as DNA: TGCAGCGTTGCTGCCCGGAAGGCGGCAGGGATGGAGCAGTACTTC. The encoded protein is CSVAARKAAGMEQYF.

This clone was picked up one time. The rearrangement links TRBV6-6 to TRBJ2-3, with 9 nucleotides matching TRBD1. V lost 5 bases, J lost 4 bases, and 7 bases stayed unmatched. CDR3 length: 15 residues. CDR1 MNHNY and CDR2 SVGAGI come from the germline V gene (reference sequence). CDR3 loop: CASSTTGTGSDTQYF. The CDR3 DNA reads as TGTGCCAGCAGTACAACCGGGACAGGGTCAGATACGCAGTATTTT.

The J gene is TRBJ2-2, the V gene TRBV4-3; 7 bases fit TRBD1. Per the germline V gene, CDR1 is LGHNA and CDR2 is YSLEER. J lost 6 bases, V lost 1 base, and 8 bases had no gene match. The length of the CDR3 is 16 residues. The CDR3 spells CASSQVPTQGAGELFF. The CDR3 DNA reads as TGCGCCAGCAGCCAAGTACCTACTCAGGGGGCCGGGGAGCTGTTTTTT.

Here the CDR3 DNA reads TGTGCCAGCAGTGTGTTCTCTAGCGGGCCTTACAATGAGCAGTTCTTC. It codes for CASSVFSSGPYNEQFF. This chain connects TRBV2 to TRBJ2-1; 8 bases align to TRBD2. The length of the CDR3 is 16 residues. Germline V lookup: CDR1 SNHLY, CDR2 FYNNEI. The V gene end was trimmed by 4 bases and the J gene end by 4 bases; junction bases not matched to a gene: 9.

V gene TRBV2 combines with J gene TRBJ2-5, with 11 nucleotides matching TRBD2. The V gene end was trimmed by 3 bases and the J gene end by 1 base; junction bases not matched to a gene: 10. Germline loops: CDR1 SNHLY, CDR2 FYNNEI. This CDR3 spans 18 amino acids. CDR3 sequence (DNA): TGTGCCAGCAGTGAGGATTCTCCCCTAGCGGGAGGCCAAGAGACCCAGTACTTC. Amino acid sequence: CASSEDSPLAGGQETQYF. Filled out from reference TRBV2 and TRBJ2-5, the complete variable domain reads EPEVTQTPSHQVTQMGQEVILRCVPISNHLYFYWYRQILGQKVEFLVSFYNNEISEKSEIFDDQFSVERPDGSNFTLKIRSTKLEDSAMYFCASSEDSPLAGGQETQYFGPGTRLLVL.

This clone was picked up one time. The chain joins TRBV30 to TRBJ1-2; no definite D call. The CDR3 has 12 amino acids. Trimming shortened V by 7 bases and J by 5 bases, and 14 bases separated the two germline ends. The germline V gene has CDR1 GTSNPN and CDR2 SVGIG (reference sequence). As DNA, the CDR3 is TGTGCCTCCTCGGGCGGGGTTTATGGCTACACCTTC. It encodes CASSGGVYGYTF.

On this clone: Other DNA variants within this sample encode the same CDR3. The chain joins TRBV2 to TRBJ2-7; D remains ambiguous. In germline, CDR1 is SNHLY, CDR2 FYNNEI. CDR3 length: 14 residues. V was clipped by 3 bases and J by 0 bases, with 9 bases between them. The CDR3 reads CASSDRTGSYEQYF. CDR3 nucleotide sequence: TGTGCCAGCAGTGACAGGACGGGCTCCTACGAGCAGTACTTC.

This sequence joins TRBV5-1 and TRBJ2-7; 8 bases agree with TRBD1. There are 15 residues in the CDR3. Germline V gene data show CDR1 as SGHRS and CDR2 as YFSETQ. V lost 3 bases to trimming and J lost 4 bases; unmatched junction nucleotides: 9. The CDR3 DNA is TGCGCCAGCAGCTCGACAGGGGACAGCTCTTACGAGCAGTACTTC. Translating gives CASSSTGDSSYEQYF. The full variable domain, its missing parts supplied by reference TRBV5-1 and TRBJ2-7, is KAGVTQTPRYLIKTRGQQVTLSCSPISGHRSVSWYQQTPGQGLQFLFEYFSETQRNKGNFPGRFSGRQFSNSRSEMNVSTLELGDSALYLCASSSTGDSSYEQYFGPGTRLTVT.